These 25 T cell receptor beta chains were sequenced from one sample in a study of blood T cells in healthy people across ages. Sample-barcoded 5' priming and a J-beta primer mix drove a second PCR of about 6 to 11 cycles. A single record per CDR3 protein comes from TCRdb applying MiXCR to the 5' RACE reads. The sample has roughly 1,800,000 distinct CDR3 sequences, less than 50% seen once. Sequencing was performed on blood. These receptor sequences come from a woman aged 40 to 50 in good health.

The DNA of the CDR3 is TGTGCCAGCAGTTTAGACACGACAGAAGTTAGCCACTACGAGCAGTACTTC. It specifies CASSLDTTEVSHYEQYF. The chain links TRBV28 to TRBJ2-4; tentatively, D is TRBD1 (5 bases). The end of the DNA aligns better with TRBJ2-7, so the J call may be wrong. This CDR3 is 17 amino acids long. Per the germline V gene, CDR1 is MDHEN and CDR2 is SYDVKM.

V usage is TRBV9 and J usage is TRBJ2-1; D call uncertain. Germline CDR1 is SGDLS and CDR2 is YYNGEE. Trimming took 6 bases from V and 0 from J, leaving 4 bases between them. CDR3 length: 12 amino acids. CDR3 sequence (DNA): TGTGCCAGCAACAGCTCCTACAATGAGCAGTTCTTC. It codes for CASNSSYNEQFF. The entire variable domain, with the rest obtained from reference TRBV9 and TRBJ2-1, is as follows: DSGVTQTPKHLITATGQRVTLRCSPRSGDLSVYWYQQSLDQGLQFLIQYYNGEERAKGNILERFSAQQFPDLHSELNLSSLELGDSALYFCASNSSYNEQFFGPGTRLTVL.

This clonotype was picked up many times. The chain employs TRBV10-3 and TRBJ2-5; 9 bases are a match to TRBD1. Per the germline V gene, CDR1 is ENHRY and CDR2 is SYGVKD. CDR3 length equals 15 residues. Unmatched junction bases numbered 3, after V lost 2 bases and J lost 2 bases. The CDR3 bases are TGTGCCATCAGTGAGGTGGACAGGGGACAAGAGACCCAGTACTTC. As protein: CAISEVDRGQETQYF.

The J gene is TRBJ2-7, the V gene TRBV6-2 or TRBV6-3, with D perhaps TRBD2 (5 bases). The CDR3 has 14 residues. Trimming left V 2 bases short and J 7 bases short, with 15 bases between. CDR1 is MNHEY, CDR2 SVGEGT, per germline. In nucleotides, the CDR3 is TGTGCCAGCAGTTACGACGGGGAGTTAAGGGAGCAGTACTTC. Encoded protein: CASSYDGELREQYF.

The genes are TRBV20-1 and TRBJ2-3; TRBD2 is a possible D gene (5 bases). Germline V gene lookup returns CDR1 DFQATT and CDR2 SNEGSKA (reference sequence). The CDR3 runs to 15 residues. Trimming stripped 0 bases from V and 4 bases from J, with 14 bases between. CDR3 loop: CSARDRRLAPDTQYF. The CDR3 region has the DNA TGCAGTGCTAGAGATCGCCGGCTAGCCCCAGATACGCAGTATTTT.

A few counts support this clonotype. This sequence joins TRBV24-1 and TRBJ1-5; 8 bases align to TRBD1. J gave up 2 bases and V 4 bases, and 6 bases lay outside the gene matches. The germline V gene has CDR1 KGHDR and CDR2 SFDVKD. The CDR3 is made up of 16 amino acids. The CDR3 loop is CATSDRTGSGNQPQHF. Written as DNA, the CDR3 is TGTGCCACCAGTGACCGGACAGGGTCCGGCAATCAGCCCCAGCATTTT.

This clonotype was seen only a few times. The rearrangement links TRBV4-2 to TRBJ2-1, with 9 bases lining up with TRBD2. Germline CDR1 and CDR2: LGHNA and YNFKEQ. There are 16 residues in the CDR3. The ends lost 5 bases at V and 12 bases at J; junction bases unmatched: 17. The CDR3 region is CASSVTTSGSRDAQFF. CDR3 DNA: TGTGCCAGCAGCGTAACGACTAGCGGCTCCCGCGATGCGCAGTTCTTC.

This clonotype was seen a few times. The chain employs TRBV11-2 and TRBJ2-7; 10 bases match TRBD2. Per germline, CDR1 SGHAT and CDR2 FQNNGV. J was trimmed by 1 base and V by 8 bases; bases with no gene match: 5. The CDR3 loop spans 14 amino acids. CDR3: CASQGLANSYEQYF. The CDR3 region has the DNA TGTGCCAGCCAGGGACTAGCGAATTCCTACGAGCAGTACTTC.

Turning to this clonotype: This likely reflects a read error, since a far larger clone is one base away. The chain links TRBV7-2 to TRBJ2-3; D is undetermined. Germline loops: CDR1 SGHTA, CDR2 FQGNSA. Trimming removed 7 bases at V and 2 bases at J, with 7 bases between. This CDR3 has 12 residues. The CDR3, as DNA: TGTGCCAGCAACCCCTACACAGATACGCAGTATTTT. Its protein product is CASNPYTDTQYF.

A remark on this clonotype: A junction end diverges from the germline sequence, so it may reflect a read error. This chain joins TRBV7-2 and TRBJ2-1; D not resolved. Germline values: CDR1 SGHTA, CDR2 FQGNSA. The CDR3 length is 15 residues. DNA for the CDR3: TGTGCCAGCAGCTTAGGGTGGGGAACCTACTATGAGCAGTTCTTC. This translates into CASSLGWGTYYEQFF.

The sample holds one count of this clonotype. The chain couples TRBV7-9 to TRBJ1-2; D unresolved. The germline V and J ends were trimmed by 4 bases and 8 bases, with 17 bases remaining between them. There are 14 residues in the CDR3. Germline lookup yields CDR1 SEHNR and CDR2 FQNEAQ (reference sequence). The CDR3 nucleotides are TGTGCCAGCAGCTCTCCTCGCGCCGGTCGGGGCTACACCTTC. It is translated as CASSSPRAGRGYTF.

J is TRBJ1-2 and V is TRBV29-1; the match to TRBD1 covers 8 bases. Germline CDR1 reads SQVTM; CDR2 reads ANQGSEA. The CDR3 extends over 12 amino acids. Trimming at V came to 6 bases and at J to 3 bases, leaving 3 bases not matched to a gene. The CDR3 DNA is TGCAGCGTCCACAGGGGGGACTATGGCTACACCTTC. Translated, it gives CSVHRGDYGYTF.

This clonotype has a handful of counts. The chain couples TRBV20-1 to TRBJ1-6; a possible D gene is TRBD1 (5 bases). The V end lost 4 bases, the J end lost 4 bases, and 8 bases lay between the germline ends. The CDR3 extends over 13 amino acids. Germline CDR1 is DFQATT and CDR2 is SNEGSKA (reference sequence). In DNA form, the CDR3 reads TGCAGTGCTATTGACAGTTATAATTCACCCCTCCACTTT. Translation: CSAIDSYNSPLHF.

The rearrangement uses TRBV7-9 and TRBJ1-2, with D perhaps matching TRBD1 (5 bases). Trimming cost V 5 bases and J 7 bases, with 11 bases left between them. Germline CDR1 SEHNR, CDR2 FQNEAQ (reference sequence). The CDR3 is made up of 12 amino acids. CDR3 loop: CASSQIGGGYTF. The DNA for the CDR3 is TGTGCCAGCAGCCAAATTGGGGGTGGCTACACCTTC.

V and J are TRBV6-6 and TRBJ2-4; D might be TRBD1 (6 bases). The CDR3 is made up of 14 amino acids. With 7 bases removed from V and 13 bases from J, the gap between germline ends came to 23 bases. Germline V gene lookup returns CDR1 MNHNY and CDR2 SVGAGI (reference sequence). The CDR3 loop is CASKHREIEGEQYF. CDR3 DNA sequence: TGTGCCAGCAAACACAGGGAGATAGAGGGGGAGCAGTACTTC.

This chain connects TRBV25-1 to TRBJ1-1; the D gene is possibly TRBD1 (6 bases). CDR1 and CDR2 from the germline V gene are MGHDK and SYGVNS. V was trimmed by 3 bases and J by 1 base, leaving 12 bases between them. This CDR3 is 15 amino acids long. CDR3 in DNA: TGTGCCAGCAGTGACGCTCAGGGGCAGAACACTGAAGCTTTCTTT. Translating it yields CASSDAQGQNTEAFF. The whole variable domain, remainder taken from reference TRBV25-1 and TRBJ1-1, is EADIYQTPRYLVIGTGKKITLECSQTMGHDKMYWYQQDPGMELHLIHYSYGVNSTEKGDLSSESTVSRIRTEHFPLTLESARPSHTSQYLCASSDAQGQNTEAFFGQGTRLTVV.

V usage is TRBV10-3 and J usage is TRBJ1-1; D unresolved. The V end was cut by 3 bases, the J end by 4 bases, with 6 bases between. CDR3 size: 12 residues. The germline CDR1 and CDR2 sequences are ENHRY and SYGVKD. The CDR3 nucleotides are TGTGCCATCAGTGATACCGGCACTGAAGCTTTCTTT. Encoded protein: CAISDTGTEAFF.

DNA of the CDR3: TGTGCCAGCAGTGCCCGGGGACAGACCTACGAGCAGTACTTC. This codes for CASSARGQTYEQYF. This rearrangement joins TRBV12-3 or TRBV12-4 to TRBJ2-7; 7 positions agree with TRBD1. The ends lost 5 bases at V and 2 bases at J; junction bases unmatched: 6. This CDR3 is built from 14 residues.

V and J are TRBV2 and TRBJ2-5, with D tentatively TRBD2 (5 bases). Between the trimmed V and J ends, which lost 2 bases and 2 bases, there was a span of 15 bases. The CDR3 length is 16 residues. In germline, CDR1 is SNHLY, CDR2 FYNNEI. This CDR3 is CASSEREGLAQETQYF. Written as DNA, the CDR3 is TGTGCCAGCAGTGAACGGGAAGGGCTAGCACAAGAGACCCAGTACTTC.

The chain carries TRBV5-6 and TRBJ2-7; perhaps TRBD1 as D (5 bases). V was cut by 1 base and J by 10 bases, with 24 bases left in between. The CDR3 is made up of 16 amino acids. The germline V gene encodes CDR1 SGHDT and CDR2 YYEEEE. This CDR3 reads CASSLSGVTVNWAQYF. The CDR3 DNA reads as TGTGCCAGCAGCTTGAGTGGCGTGACAGTCAATTGGGCCCAGTACTTC.

The chain employs TRBV7-9 and TRBJ2-7; TRBD1 matches 8 bases. V trimming: 5 bases; J trimming: 10 bases; junction bases outside the gene matches: 13. CDR1 SEHNR and CDR2 FQNEAQ come from the germline V gene (reference sequence). CDR3 length: 14 amino acids. The CDR3 loop reads CASSPRGTGNSQYF. CDR3 sequence (DNA): TGTGCCAGCAGCCCGAGGGGGACAGGAAACAGTCAGTACTTC.

The rearrangement uses TRBV2 and TRBJ2-5; 7 nucleotides agree with TRBD2. This CDR3 region has 13 residues. Trimming cost V 8 bases and J 3 bases; bases outside gene matches: 6. CDR1 is SNHLY, CDR2 FYNNEI, per germline. CDR3 DNA sequence: TGTGCCAGCGGGGGGGACTTAAAAGAGACCCAGTACTTC. Translating gives CASGGDLKETQYF.

V usage is TRBV6-1 and J usage is TRBJ1-2; 8 bases align to TRBD1. Germline CDR1 reads MNHNS; CDR2 reads SASEGT. V dropped 8 bases and J dropped 7; count of bases not matched to a gene: 24. This CDR3 is built from 18 residues. CDR3 amino acids: CASPLWTGNHRDRFGYTF. In DNA form, the CDR3 reads TGTGCCAGCCCCTTATGGACAGGGAACCACCGAGATAGGTTTGGCTACACCTTC.

The rearrangement joins TRBV7-6 to TRBJ2-5; D gene unclear. Germline V gene lookup returns CDR1 SGHVS and CDR2 FNYEAQ. Trimming shortened V by 1 base and J by 5 bases, and 14 bases separated the two germline ends. The CDR3 has 15 amino acids. The CDR3 region is CASSLGAGRRETQYF. The DNA of the CDR3 is TGTGCCAGCAGCTTAGGGGCAGGCAGGCGGGAGACCCAGTACTTC.

V is TRBV20-1 and J is TRBJ2-5, with 10 nucleotides matching TRBD1. The V gene end was trimmed by 5 bases and the J gene end by 12 bases; junction bases not matched to a gene: 15. This CDR3 contains 14 residues. Germline V lookup: CDR1 DFQATT, CDR2 SNEGSKA (reference sequence). The chain's CDR3 is CSAPETGGPEVKYF. CDR3 coding DNA: TGCAGTGCTCCTGAGACAGGGGGCCCCGAGGTGAAGTACTTC.